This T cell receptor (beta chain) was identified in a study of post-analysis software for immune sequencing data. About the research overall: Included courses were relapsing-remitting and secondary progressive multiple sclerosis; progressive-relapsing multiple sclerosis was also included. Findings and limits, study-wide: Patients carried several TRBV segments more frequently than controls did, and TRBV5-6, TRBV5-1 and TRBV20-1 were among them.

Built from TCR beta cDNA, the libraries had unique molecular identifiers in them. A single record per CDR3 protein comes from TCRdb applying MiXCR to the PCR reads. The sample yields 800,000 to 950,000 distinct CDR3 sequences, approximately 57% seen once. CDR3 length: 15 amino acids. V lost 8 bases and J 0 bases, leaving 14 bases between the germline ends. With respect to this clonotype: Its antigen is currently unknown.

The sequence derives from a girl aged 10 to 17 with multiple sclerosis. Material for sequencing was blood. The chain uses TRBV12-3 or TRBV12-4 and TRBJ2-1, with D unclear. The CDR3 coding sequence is TGTGCCAGCTGCCCAGCGACTGGCTCCTACAATGAGCAGTTCTTC. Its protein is CASCPATGSYNEQFF.